The 21 T cell receptor beta chains below all came from one sample that was sequenced in a study of tumor-infiltrating lymphocytes in primary liver carcinoma (dated by TCRdb to 2016 to 2017). The sequencer was an Illumina HiSeq 2500. Using a constant-region primer and ProtoScript II reverse transcriptase, TCRbeta-specific cDNA was reverse-transcribed from about 0.45 ug total RNA. The TCRbeta libraries were prepared through three rounds of nested multiplex PCR following a slightly modified ARM-PCR procedure. Each of the first two PCR rounds ran for roughly 11 cycles and used multiplex TRBV1-TRBV30 forward primers together with a Cbeta reverse primer. TCRdb passed the public sequencing reads through fastp at Q25 and MiXCR, retaining productive beta sequences. Every entry covers one CDR3 protein and lists the most common genes and DNA from its rows. The sample profile shows 90,000 to 150,000 distinct CDR3 sequences; about 68% of them were found once. Of the sample, around 9.7% is held by the ten largest clones.

Total RNA and DNA were co-extracted from around 20-30 mg of bulk tissue with the AllPrep DNA/RNA mini kit, without cell sorting. Sample: liver tumor tissue from sampling region 1. What this sample's cell subset or site label stands for: tumor region T1, superior pole. The source is a woman in her fifties or sixties with primary liver carcinoma and hepatitis B virus infection.

On this clonotype itself: This may come from a read error, since a much larger clone is one base off. The gene calls are TRBV6-2 or TRBV6-3 and TRBJ2-3; unclear D gene. The CDR3 loop spans 12 amino acids. The germline V gene encodes CDR1 MNHEY and CDR2 SVGEGT. CDR3 sequence reads: CPSSYSADTQYF. CDR3 bases: TGTCCCAGCAGTTACTCGGCCGATACGCAGTATTTT.

As concerns this clonotype: This may be a read error, as it is one base from a much larger clone. This sequence joins TRBV6-5 and TRBJ2-3; D is undetermined. From germline, CDR1 is MNHEY and CDR2 SVGAGI. The CDR3 length is 14 residues. The CDR3 nucleotides are TGTGCCGGCAGTTACTCCCACTCGACAGATACGCAGTATTTT. This codes for CAGSYSHSTDTQYF.

Concerning this clonotype itself: A much more abundant neighbour one base away suggests this may be a read error. The genes are TRBV7-9 and TRBJ2-5; 9 bases agree with TRBD1. With V trimmed by 4 bases and J by 0 bases, 6 bases remained unmatched. The CDR3 has 16 residues. Germline CDR1 SEHNR, CDR2 FQNEAQ (reference sequence). CDR3 nucleotide sequence: TGTGCCAGCAGCTCGACAGGGGGTTGGGACCAAGAGACCCAGTACTTC. Protein product: CASSSTGGWDQETQYF.

Notes on this clonotype: The conserved final phenylalanine or tryptophan is absent from the CDR3, which likely points to a read error. V and J are TRBV4-2 and TRBJ2-7; possible D gene TRBD2, 5 bases. The CDR3 has 15 amino acids. The V end was cut by 3 bases, the J end by 0 bases, with 12 bases between. The germline V gene has CDR1 LGHNA and CDR2 YNFKEQ. CDR3 DNA sequence: TGTGCCAGCAGCCAGGGAGCTTTAAGCTCCTACGAGCAGTACCTC. Its protein product is CASSQGALSSYEQYL.

The genes are TRBV7-3 and TRBJ2-3; 11 bases line up with TRBD2. Germline CDR1 reads SGHTA; CDR2 reads FQGTGA. CDR3 size: 16 residues. V shed 5 bases and J 3 bases; nucleotides not matched to a gene: 7. The CDR3 DNA is TGTGCCAGCAGCCCGTTAGCGGGAGGGGGGACAGATACGCAGTATTTT. Residues: CASSPLAGGGTDTQYF.

A note on this clonotype: A much larger clone is a single base away; this may be a read error. The J gene is TRBJ2-5, the V gene TRBV14; no clear D gene. Germline V gene lookup returns CDR1 SGHDN and CDR2 FVKESK. This CDR3 is built from 11 residues. CDR3 sequence reads: CASIQIGTQYF. CDR3 sequence (DNA): TGTGCCAGCATCCAAATTGGGACCCAGTACTTC.

This chain uses TRBV4-2 with TRBJ2-1, with D tentatively TRBD2 (5 bases). Germline V gives CDR1 LGHNA, CDR2 YNFKEQ. The length of the CDR3 is 16 residues. V was cut by 1 base and J by 4 bases, with 14 bases left in between. The CDR3 bases are TGTGCCAGCAGCCAAGTCCCAGCTAGCAGATACAATGAGCAGTTCTTC. Translating gives CASSQVPASRYNEQFF.

As regards this clonotype: Its ends do not fully match the called genes, so a read error is possible. The V and J genes are TRBV5-4 and TRBJ2-5, with 13 bases aligning to TRBD2. The CDR3 loop spans 17 amino acids. Germline CDR1 reads SGHNT; CDR2 reads YYREEE (reference sequence). CDR3 in amino acids: CACSLTRTSGSTETQYF. The CDR3 DNA sequence: TGTGCCTGCAGCTTGACAAGGACTAGCGGGAGCACCGAGACCCAGTACTTC.

V gene TRBV7-9 combines with J gene TRBJ2-1; D unresolved. V was pared by 5 bases and J by 4 bases, with 27 bases between. The germline gives CDR1 SEHNR, CDR2 FQNEAQ (reference sequence). The CDR3 covers 19 residues. CDR3 sequence reads: CASSRGEVYGRSPYNEQFF. CDR3 coding DNA: TGTGCCAGCAGCCGAGGAGAGGTGTATGGCCGTTCACCATACAATGAGCAGTTCTTC.

This clonotype was seen once. The junction does not match germline at one end; this may be a read error. This rearrangement joins TRBV11-2 to TRBJ2-5, with TRBD1 as a possible D gene (5 bases). CDR3 length: 15 amino acids. CDR1 is SGHAT and CDR2 is FQNNGV in the germline V gene. The CDR3 DNA reads TGTGCCGGCAGTACCCTGGGATTCACAGGAGAGACCCAGTACTTC. Amino acid sequence: CAGSTLGFTGETQYF.

This clonotype was seen ten or more times. The rearrangement links TRBV5-4 to TRBJ2-3, with D hard to call. Trimming removed 0 bases at V and 0 bases at J, with 8 bases between. Germline CDR1 is SGHNT and CDR2 is YYREEE (reference sequence). The CDR3 has 15 residues. The CDR3 loop is CASSLGARSTDTQYF. The CDR3 DNA is TGTGCCAGCAGCTTGGGGGCACGGAGCACAGATACGCAGTATTTT.

Worth noting for this clonotype: This sequence may be a read error, since a much larger clone differs from it by one base. The V gene is TRBV12-3 or TRBV12-4, the J gene TRBJ2-7; TRBD1 agrees at 7 bases. The CDR3 covers 15 residues. Trimming at V came to 5 bases and at J to 0 bases, leaving 7 bases not matched to a gene. The CDR3 sequence is CASSQRDRSSYEQYF. The CDR3 DNA is TGTGCCAGCAGTCAAAGGGACAGATCCTCCTACGAGCAGTACTTC.

As to this clonotype: Here the CDR3 omits its conserved ending phenylalanine or tryptophan, so a read error is the likely source. The chain recombines TRBV11-3 with TRBJ2-5; D is undetermined. The V end lost 11 bases, the J end lost 4 bases, and 14 bases lay between the germline ends. This CDR3 comprises 12 residues. Germline V gene sequence: CDR1 SGHNT, CDR2 YENEEA. The CDR3, as DNA: TGTGCCGGCAACTTAGACACAGAGACCCAGTACATC. Protein sequence: CAGNLDTETQYI.

The chain couples TRBV4-2 to TRBJ2-1; either TRBD1 or TRBD2 may fit D (5 bases each). The germline V gene encodes CDR1 LGHNA and CDR2 YNFKEQ. This CDR3 is built from 13 residues. The CDR3, as DNA: TGTGTCAGAAGCCACCCTGGGGGCAATGAGCAGTTCTTC. It encodes CVRSHPGGNEQFF.

Worth noting for this clonotype: Likely a read error: the CDR3 ends without its conserved phenylalanine or tryptophan. The CDR3 coding sequence is TGCGCCAGCAGCTTAGTCACGGGACTAACAGATACGCAGTATTAT. Translating gives CASSLVTGLTDTQYY. The J gene is TRBJ2-3, the V gene TRBV11-2; TRBD2 matches at 7 bases. This CDR3 region has 15 residues. The germline CDR1 and CDR2 sequences are SGHAT and FQNNGV.

There are a few counts of this clonotype. In nucleotides, the CDR3 is TGCGCCAGCAGCCCCTTAGCGGGGAGCACAGATACGCAGTATTTT. It is translated as CASSPLAGSTDTQYF. This rearrangement joins TRBV5-1 to TRBJ2-3, with 8 positions matching TRBD2. The CDR3 has 15 residues. V lost 4 bases and J lost 0; bases outside the gene matches: 4. The germline CDR1 and CDR2 sequences are SGHRS and YFSETQ. Filled out from reference TRBV5-1 and TRBJ2-3, the complete variable domain reads KAGVTQTPRYLIKTRGQQVTLSCSPISGHRSVSWYQQTPGQGLQFLFEYFSETQRNKGNFPGRFSGRQFSNSRSEMNVSTLELGDSALYLCASSPLAGSTDTQYFGPGTRLTVL.

As for this clonotype: Possible read error: a much larger clone is one base away. The V and J genes are TRBV6-1 and TRBJ2-3; D unclear. Trimming took off 10 bases at V and 0 bases at J, with 17 bases between the two ends. The CDR3 spans 15 residues. Germline V CDR1 and CDR2: MNHNS, SASEGT. This chain's CDR3 is CATSWTVASTDTQYF. The CDR3, as DNA: TGTGCCACCTCATGGACGGTTGCTAGCACAGATACGCAGTATTTT.

In the case of this clonotype: The junction departs from germline at one end; a sequencing error may be responsible. The chain has TRBV11-2 and TRBJ2-1; TRBD2 is a possible D gene (5 bases). This CDR3 has 17 amino acids. The germline V gene has CDR1 SGHAT and CDR2 FQNNGV. The CDR3 loop reads CAGSLGLGARGPNEQFF. For the CDR3, the DNA is TGTGCCGGCAGCTTAGGTCTGGGAGCAAGAGGGCCGAATGAGCAGTTCTTC. Based on the CDR3 plus reference TRBV11-2 and TRBJ2-1, the full variable domain is EAGVAQSPRYKIIEKRQSVAFWCNPISGHATLYWYQQILGQGPKLLIQFQNNGVVDDSQLPKDRFSAERLKGVDSTLKIQPAKLEDSAVYLCAGSLGLGARGPNEQFFGPGTRLTVL.

The rearrangement joins TRBV7-9 to TRBJ2-1; 12 bases are shared with TRBD2. Germline V gene sequence: CDR1 SEHNR, CDR2 FQNEAQ (reference sequence). J gave up 5 bases and V 6 bases, and 5 bases lay outside the gene matches. This CDR3 is 15 amino acids long. Written as DNA, the CDR3 is TGTGCCAGCAGGTCGACTAGCGGGAGCAACAATGAGCAGTTCTTC. It translates to CASRSTSGSNNEQFF.

With respect to this clonotype: The germline gene is not matched at one end of the junction; a read error may be the cause. This CDR3 is CSVFGRLADQETQYF. CDR3 in DNA: TGCAGCGTCTTTGGGCGACTAGCGGACCAAGAGACCCAGTATTTC. The rearrangement uses TRBV29-1 and TRBJ2-5; 9 bases align to TRBD2. CDR3 length: 15 residues. CDR1 is SQVTM, CDR2 ANQGSEA, per germline.

The genes are TRBV12-3 or TRBV12-4 and TRBJ1-5; D may be TRBD1 (6 bases). The CDR3 extends over 15 amino acids. The V end was cut by 5 bases, the J end by 6 bases, with 17 bases between. CDR3 in amino acids: CASSPRVGARQPQHF. In nucleotides, the CDR3 is TGTGCCAGCAGTCCACGGGTGGGGGCGCGTCAGCCCCAGCATTTT.